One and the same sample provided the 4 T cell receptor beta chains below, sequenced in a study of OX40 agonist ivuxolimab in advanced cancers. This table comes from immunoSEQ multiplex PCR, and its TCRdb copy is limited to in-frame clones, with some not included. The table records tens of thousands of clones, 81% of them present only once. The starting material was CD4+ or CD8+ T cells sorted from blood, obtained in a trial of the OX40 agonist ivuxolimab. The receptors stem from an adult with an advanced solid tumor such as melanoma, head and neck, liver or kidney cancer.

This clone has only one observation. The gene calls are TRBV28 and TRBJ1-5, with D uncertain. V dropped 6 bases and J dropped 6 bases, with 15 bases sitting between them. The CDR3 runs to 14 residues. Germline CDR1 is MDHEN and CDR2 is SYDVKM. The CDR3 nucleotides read TGTGCCAGCAGGCCCACGGGCTATGCTCAGCCCCAGCATTTT. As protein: CASRPTGYAQPQHF. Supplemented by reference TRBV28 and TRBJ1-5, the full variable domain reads DVKVTQSSRYLVKRTGEKVFLECVQDMDHENMFWYRQDPGLGLRLIYFSYDVKMKEKGDIPEGYSVSREKKERFSLILESASTNQTSMYLCASRPTGYAQPQHFGDGTRLSIL.

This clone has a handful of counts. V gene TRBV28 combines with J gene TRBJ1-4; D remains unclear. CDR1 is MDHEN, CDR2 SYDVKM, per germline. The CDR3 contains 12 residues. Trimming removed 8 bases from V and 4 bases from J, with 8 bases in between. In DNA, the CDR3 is TGTGCCAGCGGGCCGATTAATGAAAAACTGTTTTTT. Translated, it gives CASGPINEKLFF.

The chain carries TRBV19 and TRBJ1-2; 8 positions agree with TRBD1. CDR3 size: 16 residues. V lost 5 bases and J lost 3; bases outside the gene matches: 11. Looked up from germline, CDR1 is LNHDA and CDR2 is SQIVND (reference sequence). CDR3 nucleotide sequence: TGTGCCAGTAGTGCCCGACAAGGGACAGGAGACTATGGCTACACCTTC. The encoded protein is CASSARQGTGDYGYTF.

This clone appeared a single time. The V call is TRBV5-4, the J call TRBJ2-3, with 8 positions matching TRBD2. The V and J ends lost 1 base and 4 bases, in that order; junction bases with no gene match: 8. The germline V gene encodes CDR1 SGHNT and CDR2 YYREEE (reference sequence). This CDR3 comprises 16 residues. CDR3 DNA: TGTGCCAGCAGCTTGAAGGGACTAGTTTCGCCAGATACGCAGTATTTT. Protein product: CASSLKGLVSPDTQYF.